This T cell receptor (beta chain) was captured in a study of blood T cell repertoires in COVID-19 (TCRdb year 2020). Some background on the complete study: Collaborator samples came from the United States, Italy and Spain and covered acute and convalescent phases of COVID-19. The material from the prospective study consisted of cDNA or gDNA derived from T cells, B-cell-depleted T cells, or PBMCs. The dataset comprised deeply sampled blood TCRbeta repertoires from subjects exposed to, actively infected with, or recovered from COVID-19. A freely available public database, intended as a resource for researchers studying the immune response to SARS-CoV-2, is where the repertoires were released. The samples were drawn from the first 160 participants of the ongoing ImmuneRACE study and from 950 to 1,500 subjects provided by 6 global collaborators. The sample metadata nearly always contained a de-identified subject ID, COVID-19 status, age in years and sex. HLA class I and class II types, where available, came from metadata supplied by the sample provider rather than from assay-based typing. Summary of the overall study and its limitations: How much clinical and demographic metadata was included differed by source and by participant, and the metadata was provided uncurated.

Each collaborating institution followed its own protocols to collect whole blood in K2EDTA tubes. For TCRbeta analysis, collaborators shipped samples as frozen whole blood, isolated PBMCs, or DNA extracted from either of those sample types. Worth noting for this clone: Its antigen is currently not known. No per-base quality is available; no much larger clone lies one base away.

The germline V gene (reference sequence) gives CDR1 as SEHNR and CDR2 as FQNEAQ. Its CDR3 holds 14 amino acids, cysteine through phenylalanine. The only DNA kept is the CDR3, 42 bases in frame from the first base. V has 3 bases trimmed and J has 7 bases trimmed; junction bases matching no gene number 4. The immunoSEQ Assay, a bias-controlled multiplex PCR, was used to amplify TCRbeta CDR3 regions from genomic DNA. In the authors' own workflow: The number of nucleated cells in each sample was estimated by amplification of reference gene primers within the assay. Sequence reads were collapsed and filtered to measure the absolute abundance of every unique TCRbeta CDR3 rearrangement. For each sample, productive Simpson clonality was calculated by taking the square root of Simpson's diversity index across productive rearrangements. TCRdb provides this immuneACCESS table in a form limited to in-frame rearrangements. Some clones are lacking; in checked studies, under half of them reflect an unresolved V gene, and why the rest are absent is not known. V and J calls and clone size are as listed in that table; D and trimming were resolved from the DNA. For this sample there are about 45,000 clones; 75% to 85% appear just once. The ten top clones hold roughly 8.2% of the sample.

This clonotype originated in an elderly man in a cohort sampled during active COVID-19. The rearranged segments are TRBV7-9 and TRBJ1-1, and TRBD1 aligns with 11 junction nucleotides. The sample comprised peripheral blood. The CDR3 has the sequence CASSFGQGAFEAFF. The DNA sequence is given as TGTGCCAGCAGCTTTGGACAGGGGGCTTTTGAAGCTTTCTTT.